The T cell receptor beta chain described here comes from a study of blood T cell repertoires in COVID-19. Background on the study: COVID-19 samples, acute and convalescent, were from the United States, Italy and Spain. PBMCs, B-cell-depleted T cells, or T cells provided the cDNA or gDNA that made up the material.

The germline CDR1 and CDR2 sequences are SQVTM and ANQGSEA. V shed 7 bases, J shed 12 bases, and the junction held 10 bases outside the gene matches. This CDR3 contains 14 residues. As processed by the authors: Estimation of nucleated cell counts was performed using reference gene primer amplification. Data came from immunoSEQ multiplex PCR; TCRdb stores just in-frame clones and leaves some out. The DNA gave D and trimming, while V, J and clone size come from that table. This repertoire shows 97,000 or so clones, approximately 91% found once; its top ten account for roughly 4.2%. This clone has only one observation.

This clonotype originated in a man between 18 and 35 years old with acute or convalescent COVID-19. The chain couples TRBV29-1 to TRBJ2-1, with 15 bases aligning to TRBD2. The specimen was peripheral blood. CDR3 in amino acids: CSADGLAGGHSQFF. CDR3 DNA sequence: TGCAGCGCCGATGGACTAGCGGGGGGGCACTCGCAGTTCTTC.